The 23 T cell receptor beta chains reported below all come from one sample, sequenced in a study of T cell changes during pregnancy in multiple sclerosis. TCRdb keeps only in-frame clones here, not all; method: immunoSEQ multiplex PCR. The data show about 59,000 clones, with 90% to 95% seen just once and 2.5% to 3% held by the top ten. Sequences were derived from CD8+ T cells from peripheral blood mononuclear cells, sampled after pregnancy. Receptor source: a female donor with multiple sclerosis, enrolled in a pregnancy study.

The CDR3 bases are TGTGCCTGTAGCGGGAAGATTTACGAGCAGTACTTC. It yields the protein CACSGKIYEQYF. This rearrangement joins TRBV30 to TRBJ2-7; 8 bases match TRBD2. With 6 bases clipped from V and 4 bases from J, the junction kept 5 bases outside the gene matches. CDR3 length: 12 residues. Germline V gene lookup returns CDR1 GTSNPN and CDR2 SVGIG (reference sequence).

This clone has more than one count but fewer than ten. Other DNA sequences in the sample encode the same CDR3. The V gene is TRBV19, the J gene TRBJ1-1; tentatively, D is TRBD1 (5 bases). The V and J ends lost 3 bases and 1 base respectively, with 6 bases between them. Germline V gives CDR1 LNHDA, CDR2 SQIVND (reference sequence). The CDR3 is 13 residues long. CDR3 bases: TGTGCCAGTAGTATCGGGGGGAACACTGAAGCTTTCTTT. Amino acid sequence: CASSIGGNTEAFF.

V usage is TRBV28 and J usage is TRBJ2-7; tentatively, D is TRBD2 (5 bases). This CDR3 spans 12 amino acids. Germline V gene sequence: CDR1 MDHEN, CDR2 SYDVKM. V lost 7 bases to trimming and J lost 1 base, with 8 bases between them. CDR3: CASTSGSYEQYF. In nucleotides, the CDR3 is TGTGCCAGCACCTCGGGGTCCTACGAGCAGTACTTC. The complete variable domain, with remaining parts taken from reference TRBV28 and TRBJ2-7, reads DVKVTQSSRYLVKRTGEKVFLECVQDMDHENMFWYRQDPGLGLRLIYFSYDVKMKEKGDIPEGYSVSREKKERFSLILESASTNQTSMYLCASTSGSYEQYFGPGTRLTVT.

The rearrangement joins TRBV5-1 to TRBJ2-5; 8 nucleotides match TRBD2. CDR3 length equals 15 residues. CDR1 SGHRS and CDR2 YFSETQ come from the germline V gene. V trimming: 0 bases; J trimming: 4 bases; junction bases outside the gene matches: 5. CDR3 residues: CASSLVVAGTETQYF. CDR3 nucleotide sequence: TGCGCCAGCAGCTTGGTGGTAGCGGGAACAGAGACCCAGTACTTC.

This chain links TRBV9 with TRBJ1-2, with D possibly matching TRBD1 (5 bases). The V gene lost 1 base and the J gene lost 7 bases, with 8 bases spanning the gap. Germline-derived CDR1 and CDR2 are SGDLS and YYNGEE. This CDR3 contains 12 residues. CDR3 loop: CASSVRQGGYTF. The CDR3 coding sequence is TGTGCCAGCAGCGTAAGGCAGGGTGGCTACACCTTC.

The rearrangement uses TRBV6-5 and TRBJ1-5, with D possibly TRBD1 on 5 matching bases. CDR1 and CDR2 (germline): MNHEY, SVGAGI. The CDR3 length is 13 residues. Deletions cut 2 bases from V and 11 bases from J, with 13 bases between. This CDR3 reads CASSYGAGGTQHF. CDR3 coding DNA: TGTGCCAGCAGTTACGGGGCGGGAGGGACCCAGCATTTT.

The genes are TRBV5-1 and TRBJ1-1; 7 positions agree with TRBD1. This CDR3 is built from 14 residues. V trimming: 3 bases; J trimming: 3 bases; junction bases outside the gene matches: 5. Germline V CDR1 and CDR2: SGHRS, YFSETQ. The DNA for the CDR3 is TGCGCCAGCAGCTGGACTGGGACAGACACTGAAGCTTTCTTT. This sequence encodes CASSWTGTDTEAFF.

The rearrangement links TRBV7-9 to TRBJ2-2, with 7 bases fitting TRBD2. J gave up 6 bases and V 0 bases, and 10 bases lay outside the gene matches. The CDR3 has 17 residues. Per the germline V gene, CDR1 is SEHNR and CDR2 is FQNEAQ (reference sequence). CDR3 in DNA: TGTGCCAGCAGCTTAGCCCGGGGGTTGCGGGAGTCCGGGGAGCTGTTTTTT. Amino acids: CASSLARGLRESGELFF.

The chain has TRBV6-1 and TRBJ2-1; no clear D gene. CDR3 length: 15 amino acids. The V end was cut by 1 base, the J end by 0 bases, with 7 bases between. Germline V gene sequence: CDR1 MNHNS, CDR2 SASEGT. CDR3 sequence (DNA): TGTGCCAGCAGTGAAGACCCCAGCTCCTACAATGAGCAGTTCTTC. Its translation: CASSEDPSSYNEQFF.

About this clone itself: Germline is not matched at one junction end, which may reflect a read error. The CDR3 DNA follows: TGTGCCGGCAGTGAGTCCGGGACAGAGCATCACTATGGCTACACCTTC. This codes for CAGSESGTEHHYGYTF. J is TRBJ1-2 and V is TRBV25-1, with 7 nucleotides matching TRBD1. The CDR3 is made up of 16 amino acids. Germline CDR1 and CDR2: MGHDK and SYGVNS.

In its sample, this clone was seen once. The chain couples TRBV30 to TRBJ1-3, with a possible D match to TRBD1 (5 bases). CDR3 length: 17 amino acids. Germline-derived CDR1 and CDR2 are GTSNPN and SVGIG (reference sequence). V lost 0 bases, J lost 0 bases, and 15 bases lay in between. The CDR3 reads CAWSVLKGTSSGNTIYF. DNA for the CDR3: TGTGCCTGGAGTGTACTGAAAGGGACTAGCTCTGGAAACACCATATATTTT.

This clone was detected only once. The gene calls are TRBV29-1 and TRBJ1-1; D is perhaps TRBD1 (6 bases). V was trimmed by 8 bases and J by 0 bases, leaving 10 bases between them. CDR3 length equals 12 residues. CDR1 SQVTM and CDR2 ANQGSEA come from the germline V gene. CDR3 loop: CSPGTLNTEAFF. In nucleotides, the CDR3 is TGCAGCCCCGGGACATTGAACACTGAAGCTTTCTTT. The full variable domain, rest sourced from reference TRBV29-1 and TRBJ1-1, is SAVISQKPSRDICQRGTSLTIQCQVDSQVTMMFWYRQQPGQSLTLIATANQGSEATYESGFVIDKFPISRPNLTFSTLTVSNMSPEDSSIYLCSPGTLNTEAFFGQGTRLTVV.

The J gene is TRBJ2-7, the V gene TRBV7-9; D gene ambiguous. CDR3 length equals 15 residues. V lost 2 bases to trimming and J lost 2 bases, with 13 bases between them. The germline V gene has CDR1 SEHNR and CDR2 FQNEAQ (reference sequence). Written as DNA, the CDR3 is TGTGCCAGCAGCTTAACGACGGGTAACACCTACGAGCAGTACTTC. Protein: CASSLTTGNTYEQYF.

The rearrangement uses TRBV9 and TRBJ2-3; tentatively, D is TRBD1 (5 bases). The V and J ends lost 4 bases and 4 bases respectively, with 19 bases between them. The CDR3 length is 16 residues. Germline loops: CDR1 SGDLS, CDR2 YYNGEE. CDR3 region: CASSPSTDAVADTQYF. The CDR3 DNA is TGTGCCAGCAGCCCCTCGACAGACGCAGTAGCAGATACGCAGTATTTT. The full variable domain, completed using reference TRBV9 and TRBJ2-3, is DSGVTQTPKHLITATGQRVTLRCSPRSGDLSVYWYQQSLDQGLQFLIQYYNGEERAKGNILERFSAQQFPDLHSELNLSSLELGDSALYFCASSPSTDAVADTQYFGPGTRLTVL.

V usage is TRBV4-3 and J usage is TRBJ1-4; TRBD1 aligns across 11 bases. Losses at the gene ends were 4 bases for V and 8 bases for J; bases not matched to a gene: 3. This CDR3 contains 14 residues. CDR1 LGHNA and CDR2 YSLEER come from the germline V gene. CDR3 protein: CASSPGTGGEKLFF. The CDR3 DNA sequence: TGCGCCAGCAGCCCGGGGACAGGGGGAGAAAAACTGTTTTTT.

J is TRBJ1-2 and V is TRBV10-3; D uncertain. CDR3 length: 16 amino acids. V lost 2 bases and J 5 bases, leaving 18 bases between the germline ends. CDR1 and CDR2 from the germline V gene are ENHRY and SYGVKD. The CDR3 nucleotides are TGTGCCATCAGTGAGAAGAACTCTCAATTACTATATGGCTACACCTTC. Its protein product is CAISEKNSQLLYGYTF.

This sequence joins TRBV28 and TRBJ2-5; a weak D match, TRBD1 (6 bases). Germline V gives CDR1 MDHEN, CDR2 SYDVKM. The CDR3 has 14 amino acids. The V gene lost 6 bases and the J gene lost 1 base, with 12 bases spanning the gap. CDR3 sequence (DNA): TGTGCCAGCAGCCCCCCGGACAGCCAAGAGACCCAGTACTTC. The encoded protein is CASSPPDSQETQYF.

This chain uses TRBV4-3 with TRBJ1-5; a weak D match, TRBD1 (5 bases). The CDR3 is 16 residues long. V lost 0 bases, J lost 2 bases, and 11 bases lay in between. CDR1 is LGHNA, CDR2 YSLEER, per germline. As DNA, the CDR3 is TGCGCCAGCAGCCAAGACAGGGCGGGGGGCAATCAGCCCCAGCATTTT. The encoded protein is CASSQDRAGGNQPQHF.

The V call is TRBV5-6, the J call TRBJ2-7; a weak D match, TRBD2 (6 bases). This CDR3 has 16 amino acids. The V gene's germline CDR1 is SGHDT and CDR2 YYEEEE. Trimming stripped 3 bases from V and 2 bases from J, with 18 bases between. CDR3 bases: TGTGCCAGCAGCTCCCCTAGCGCGACACATCCCTACGAGCAGTACTTC. Translated, it gives CASSSPSATHPYEQYF. The whole variable domain, filled in from reference TRBV5-6 and TRBJ2-7, reads DAGVTQSPTHLIKTRGQQVTLRCSPKSGHDTVSWYQQALGQGPQFIFQYYEEEERQRGNFPDRFSGHQFPNYSSELNVNALLLGDSALYLCASSSPSATHPYEQYFGPGTRLTVT.

The gene calls are TRBV5-1 and TRBJ2-5; 8 bases match TRBD1. CDR1 and CDR2 from the germline V gene are SGHRS and YFSETQ. This CDR3 comprises 15 residues. V trimming: 6 bases; J trimming: 3 bases; junction bases outside the gene matches: 10. DNA of the CDR3: TGCGCCAGCAAGGTCATTTCGGGACAGGAAGAGACCCAGTACTTC. Amino acids: CASKVISGQEETQYF.

The chain is built from TRBV19 and TRBJ2-7, with 11 bases identical to TRBD1. CDR1 and CDR2 (germline): LNHDA, SQIVND (reference sequence). CDR3 length: 14 amino acids. The trim removed 4 bases at V and 4 bases at J, leaving 3 bases unmatched. The CDR3 reads CASSKGQGVYEQYF. The CDR3 DNA is TGTGCCAGTAGTAAGGGACAGGGGGTGTACGAGCAGTACTTC.

The chain is built from TRBV27 and TRBJ2-3; TRBD1 is a possible D gene (5 bases). CDR3 length: 14 residues. The V end lost 3 bases, the J end lost 9 bases, and 16 bases lay between the germline ends. The germline V gene has CDR1 MNHEY and CDR2 SMNVEV (reference sequence). This chain's CDR3 is CASSLVPRAETQYF. CDR3 sequence (DNA): TGTGCCAGCAGTTTGGTCCCCAGGGCCGAGACGCAGTATTTT.

This chain connects TRBV7-3 to TRBJ2-2, with TRBD2 matching over 7 bases. Germline values: CDR1 SGHTA, CDR2 FQGTGA. The CDR3 is 17 residues long. V lost 0 bases, J lost 0 bases, and 4 bases stayed unmatched. This chain's CDR3 is CASSLTGTTANTGELFF. In nucleotides, the CDR3 is TGTGCCAGCAGCTTAACGGGGACTACCGCGAACACCGGGGAGCTGTTTTTT.